The 26 T cell receptor beta chains below were found in one sample sequenced in a study of T cells after somatic rescue of genetic block. TCRdb keeps only in-frame clones here, not all; method: immunoSEQ multiplex PCR. The table shows 95,000 to 120,000 clones, with about 90% occurring only once. Sequencing input: peripheral blood mononuclear cells (PBMCs). The receptors were sampled from a woman between 18 and 29 years old.

The rearrangement links TRBV7-2 to TRBJ1-5; 8 nucleotides agree with TRBD1. Germline V gives CDR1 SGHTA, CDR2 FQGNSA. Trimming at V came to 2 bases and at J to 2 bases, leaving 11 bases not matched to a gene. The CDR3 extends over 18 amino acids. DNA for the CDR3: TGTGCCAGCAGCTTAAACCCCAGGGGGCGTGGAGGCAATCAGCCCCAGCATTTT. It specifies CASSLNPRGRGGNQPQHF.

The chain recombines TRBV7-8 with TRBJ1-1, with no clear D. V was pared by 2 bases and J by 2 bases, with 27 bases between. The CDR3 has 20 residues. Germline V gene sequence: CDR1 SGHVS, CDR2 FQNEAQ. CDR3 bases: TGTGCCAGCAGCTTAAAGAGGGTCCCCAGTAGGTATGATAAAAACACTGAAGCTTTCTTT. Translating gives CASSLKRVPSRYDKNTEAFF.

The chain is built from TRBV4-1 and TRBJ2-7; D is unresolved. The germline V gene has CDR1 MGHRA and CDR2 YSYEKL. The CDR3 spans 15 residues. The V end was cut by 0 bases, the J end by 2 bases, with 11 bases between. CDR3 protein: CASSQEEGITYEQYF. Here the CDR3 DNA reads TGCGCCAGCAGCCAAGAAGAAGGGATCACCTACGAGCAGTACTTC.

The chain joins TRBV4-1 to TRBJ1-4; D is ambiguous. V shed 0 bases and J shed 0 bases, with 11 bases lying between them. Germline V gives CDR1 MGHRA, CDR2 YSYEKL. The CDR3 length is 17 residues. CDR3 bases: TGCGCCAGCAGCCAAGACCGGGGAACCGCAACTAATGAAAAACTGTTTTTT. Protein: CASSQDRGTATNEKLFF.

This rearrangement joins TRBV5-4 to TRBJ2-7, with D possibly being TRBD2 (5 bases). The germline V and J ends were trimmed by 0 bases and 2 bases, with 9 bases remaining between them. From germline, CDR1 is SGHNT and CDR2 YYREEE (reference sequence). The CDR3 length is 14 residues. In nucleotides, the CDR3 is TGTGCCAGCAGCTTGGGGGGAGCGGCCTACGAGCAGTACTTC. It codes for CASSLGGAAYEQYF.

V gene TRBV6-6 combines with J gene TRBJ2-1, with no clear D. Trimming left V 5 bases short and J 3 bases short, with 14 bases between. CDR3 size: 15 residues. CDR1 and CDR2 from the germline V gene are MNHNY and SVGAGI (reference sequence). CDR3 amino acids: CASSPQLWGYNEQFF. The CDR3, as DNA: TGTGCCAGCAGTCCGCAGCTTTGGGGCTACAATGAGCAGTTCTTC.

The rearrangement joins TRBV19 to TRBJ1-1; D is unclear. Germline loops: CDR1 LNHDA, CDR2 SQIVND (reference sequence). The V gene lost 5 bases and the J gene lost 5 bases, with 15 bases spanning the gap. This CDR3 region has 14 residues. CDR3 in amino acids: CASSWLSAGTEAFF. The CDR3 DNA is TGTGCCAGTAGTTGGCTGTCTGCTGGGACTGAAGCTTTCTTT.

The chain links TRBV9 to TRBJ1-4; D uncertain. The CDR3 covers 14 residues. Germline-derived CDR1 and CDR2 are SGDLS and YYNGEE. Trimming stripped 0 bases from V and 6 bases from J, with 9 bases between. CDR3 loop: CASSVGTLDEKLFF. CDR3 sequence (DNA): TGTGCCAGCAGCGTAGGTACACTGGATGAAAAACTGTTTTTT.

This chain joins TRBV6-1 and TRBJ1-2; the D gene is possibly TRBD1 (5 bases). V was trimmed by 1 base and J by 6 bases, leaving 15 bases between them. Germline assignment: CDR1 MNHNS and CDR2 SASEGT. The CDR3 covers 15 residues. CDR3 nucleotides: TGTGCCAGCAGTGAAGTAAGGGCCAGGGTGCATGGCTACACCTTC. As protein: CASSEVRARVHGYTF.

This clone has just one count. The chain links TRBV6-5 to TRBJ1-1, with D unresolved. Germline values: CDR1 MNHEY, CDR2 SVGAGI. CDR3 size: 15 residues. The V and J ends lost 6 bases and 4 bases respectively, with 18 bases between them. CDR3 coding DNA: TGTGCCAGCAGCTCCTCCGGAGGGATCTCCACTGAAGCTTTCTTT. Protein product: CASSSSGGISTEAFF.

The genes are TRBV2 and TRBJ2-3; 8 nucleotides line up with TRBD2. This CDR3 is 17 amino acids long. Per germline, CDR1 SNHLY and CDR2 FYNNEI. V lost 6 bases and J lost 4; bases outside the gene matches: 15. CDR3 sequence: CASSPRKAGVRSDTQYF. The CDR3 bases are TGTGCCAGCAGCCCTCGAAAAGCGGGGGTGAGGTCAGATACGCAGTATTTT.

This clone was counted between two and nine times. This chain connects TRBV18 to TRBJ1-5; no definite D call. The V gene's germline CDR1 is KGHSH and CDR2 LQKENI. This CDR3 comprises 13 residues. Trimming stripped 4 bases from V and 4 bases from J, with 8 bases between. CDR3 DNA: TGTGCCAGCTCACTAAACAGAAATCAGCCCCAGCATTTT. It specifies CASSLNRNQPQHF.

V usage is TRBV2 and J usage is TRBJ2-1; D perhaps matches TRBD1 (5 bases). This CDR3 is 15 amino acids long. Germline V gene sequence: CDR1 SNHLY, CDR2 FYNNEI. The ends were cut back, 7 bases at V and 0 bases at J, with 13 bases in the middle. The CDR3 region is CASNPTGNSYNEQFF. CDR3 nucleotides: TGTGCCAGCAACCCTACAGGAAACTCCTACAATGAGCAGTTCTTC.

The CDR3 reads CASSPQGAGQPQHF. CDR3 nucleotides: TGTGCCAGCAGTCCTCAGGGGGCGGGTCAGCCCCAGCATTTT. The V gene is TRBV7-9, the J gene TRBJ1-5; 8 positions match TRBD1. The CDR3 sequence is 14 residues long. V lost 6 bases and J lost 6; bases outside the gene matches: 7. Germline-derived CDR1 and CDR2 are SEHNR and FQNEAQ (reference sequence).

The rearrangement uses TRBV4-2 and TRBJ1-5; 11 nucleotides agree with TRBD1. With V trimmed by 1 base and J by 6 bases, 2 bases remained unmatched. The germline CDR1 and CDR2 sequences are LGHNA and YNFKEQ. This CDR3 comprises 15 residues. This chain's CDR3 is CASSQGTGGSQPQHF. In DNA, the CDR3 is TGTGCCAGCAGCCAAGGGACAGGGGGCAGTCAGCCCCAGCATTTT.

V and J are TRBV5-1 and TRBJ1-5; 10 bases map to TRBD1. CDR1 SGHRS and CDR2 YFSETQ come from the germline V gene. The CDR3 contains 15 residues. V shed 0 bases and J 7 bases; nucleotides not matched to a gene: 4. The CDR3 region has the DNA TGCGCCAGCAGCTTGGGGGACAGGGGCAGCCAGCCCCAGCATTTT. Translated, it gives CASSLGDRGSQPQHF.

The J gene is TRBJ2-4, the V gene TRBV28; 11 positions agree with TRBD1. Germline CDR1 and CDR2: MDHEN and SYDVKM. The ends lost 6 bases at V and 9 bases at J; junction bases unmatched: 7. CDR3 length: 14 amino acids. CDR3 sequence: CASSPGTGGSIQYF. Written as DNA, the CDR3 is TGTGCCAGCAGCCCCGGGACAGGGGGTAGCATTCAGTACTTC.

This clone was detected only a few times. The chain uses TRBV19 and TRBJ1-1, with TRBD1 as a possible D gene (6 bases). Looked up from germline, CDR1 is LNHDA and CDR2 is SQIVND (reference sequence). The CDR3 runs 14 residues. V was shortened by 6 bases and J by 1 base, with 12 bases between the two germline ends. CDR3 protein: CASRLDSSNTEAFF. For the CDR3, the DNA is TGTGCCAGTAGACTGGACAGCTCGAACACTGAAGCTTTCTTT. The whole variable domain, remainder taken from reference TRBV19 and TRBJ1-1, is DGGITQSPKYLFRKEGQNVTLSCEQNLNHDAMYWYRQDPGQGLRLIYYSQIVNDFQKGDIAEGYSVSREKKESFPLTVTSAQKNPTAFYLCASRLDSSNTEAFFGQGTRLTVV.

This chain links TRBV15 with TRBJ1-2; D not certain. Germline CDR1 LNHNV, CDR2 YYDKDF (reference sequence). The V and J ends lost 1 base and 2 bases respectively, with 5 bases between them. The CDR3 has 13 amino acids. CDR3 in DNA: TGTGCCACCAGCAGAGGAGGAAACTATGGCTACACCTTC. It is translated as CATSRGGNYGYTF. Full variable domain (outside the CDR3, taken from reference TRBV15 and TRBJ1-2): DAMVIQNPRYQVTQFGKPVTLSCSQTLNHNVMYWYQQKSSQAPKLLFHYYDKDFNNEADTPDNFQSRRPNTSFCFLDIRSPGLGDTAMYLCATSRGGNYGYTFGSGTRLTVV.

V and J are TRBV18 and TRBJ2-3, with D possibly matching TRBD2 (5 bases). The CDR3 spans 15 residues. The germline CDR1 and CDR2 sequences are KGHSH and LQKENI. Trimming pared 3 bases from V and 4 bases from J, leaving 14 bases between. This chain's CDR3 is CASSPTGSGADTQYF. The CDR3, as DNA: TGTGCCAGCTCACCGACTGGCAGCGGCGCAGATACGCAGTATTTT.

The rearrangement links TRBV11-2 to TRBJ2-5; maybe TRBD1 (5 bases). Germline V CDR1 and CDR2: SGHAT, FQNNGV. Trimming took 1 base from V and 5 from J, leaving 8 bases between them. The CDR3 is made up of 13 amino acids. In nucleotides, the CDR3 is TGTGCCAGCAGCTTAGGACAGAGGGAGACCCAGTACTTC. Amino acids: CASSLGQRETQYF.

This rearrangement joins TRBV5-5 to TRBJ2-7; D call uncertain. The CDR3 has 14 amino acids. Trimming stripped 0 bases from V and 6 bases from J, with 13 bases between. In germline, CDR1 is SGHKS, CDR2 YYEKEE (reference sequence). The CDR3 DNA is TGTGCCAGCAGCTTGGGCGGCAGGATGGGCGAGCAGTACTTC. This encodes CASSLGGRMGEQYF.

This clone was counted once. This chain links TRBV2 with TRBJ2-7, with 7 bases matching TRBD1. The CDR3 is 15 residues long. The J segment lost 0 bases and the V segment lost 1 base, leaving 3 bases of the junction unmatched. Per the germline V gene, CDR1 is SNHLY and CDR2 is FYNNEI. CDR3 DNA sequence: TGTGCCAGCAGTGAAGGACAGGGAAACTCCTACGAGCAGTACTTC. Translating it yields CASSEGQGNSYEQYF.

The V call is TRBV30, the J call TRBJ1-6, with unresolved D. The CDR3 covers 13 residues. Deletions cut 3 bases from V and 6 bases from J, with 9 bases between. CDR1 and CDR2 (germline): GTSNPN, SVGIG (reference sequence). This CDR3 reads CAWRLGGNSPLHF. CDR3 bases: TGTGCCTGGAGACTGGGCGGTAATTCACCCCTCCACTTT.

The chain employs TRBV30 and TRBJ1-2; 9 nucleotides align to TRBD1. Germline trimming cut 5 bases from V and 4 bases from J; bases unmatched to any gene: 11. The germline V gene encodes CDR1 GTSNPN and CDR2 SVGIG (reference sequence). The CDR3 contains 15 residues. The CDR3, as DNA: TGTGCCTGGGCCCCCGGGACAGGGAATCTCTATGGCTACACCTTC. Amino acid sequence: CAWAPGTGNLYGYTF.

V and J are TRBV7-9 and TRBJ2-4; no clear D. CDR1 and CDR2 (germline): SEHNR, FQNEAQ (reference sequence). The CDR3 is made up of 15 amino acids. V lost 0 bases to trimming and J lost 0 bases, with 6 bases between them. The CDR3: CASSLATLAKNIQYF. The CDR3 nucleotides read TGTGCCAGCAGCTTAGCAACTCTAGCCAAAAACATTCAGTACTTC.